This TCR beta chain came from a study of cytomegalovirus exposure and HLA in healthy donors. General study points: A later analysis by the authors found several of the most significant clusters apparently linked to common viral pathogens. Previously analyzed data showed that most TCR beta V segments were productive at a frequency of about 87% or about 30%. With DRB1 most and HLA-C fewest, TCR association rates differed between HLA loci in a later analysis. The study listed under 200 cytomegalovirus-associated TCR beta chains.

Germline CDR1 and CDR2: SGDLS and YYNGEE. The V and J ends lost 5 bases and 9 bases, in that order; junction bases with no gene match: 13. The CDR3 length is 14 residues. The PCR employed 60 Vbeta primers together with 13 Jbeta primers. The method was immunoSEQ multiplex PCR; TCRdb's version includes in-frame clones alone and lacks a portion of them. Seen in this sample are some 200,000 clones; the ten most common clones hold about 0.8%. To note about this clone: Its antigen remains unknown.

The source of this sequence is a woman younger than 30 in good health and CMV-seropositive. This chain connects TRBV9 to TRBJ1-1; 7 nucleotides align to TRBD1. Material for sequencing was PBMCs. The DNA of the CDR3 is TGTGCCAGCAGAACCGGGACAGCTAATAGTAAAGCTTTCTTT. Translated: CASRTGTANSKAFF.